The sequence of this TCR beta chain was determined in a study of blood T cell repertoires in COVID-19. Across the whole study: T cells, B-cell-depleted T cells, or PBMCs supplied cDNA or gDNA.

Authors' processing steps: Amplification of reference gene primers was used by the study to estimate nucleated cell counts. Using immunoSEQ multiplex PCR, the repertoire was profiled, and TCRdb retains in-frame clones only, with some absent. The V and J calls and the clone size are those of that table, but D and trimming were determined from the DNA. The top ten clones hold just under 15% of a sample with over 60,000 clones, under 85% of them seen once. Seattle patients were enrolled during active infection and followed longitudinally. CDR3 length: 13 residues. Germline CDR1 MNHEY, CDR2 SVGAGI. The junction had 5 bases not matched to a gene; V was cut back by 7 bases and J by 6 bases. A remark on this clone: At the DNA level, this CDR3 is encoded by other sequences in the same sample as well.

The TCR comes from a man aged 60 to 75 with COVID-19, enrolled during active disease. The sequencing input was peripheral blood. The rearrangement joins TRBV6-5 to TRBJ2-7; TRBD1 matches 11 bases. CDR3: CASIGQGASEQYF. The CDR3 DNA sequence: TGTGCCAGCATCGGACAGGGGGCTAGCGAGCAGTACTTC.